The clone carrying this T cell receptor beta chain was recorded at least ten times. Researchers prepared the TCRbeta library using unique molecular identifiers, the study reports. TCRdb re-called the PCR reads through MiXCR, storing one row per CDR3 protein. The sample contains 500,000 to 750,000 distinct CDR3 sequences, 10% to 15% of which appear only once. These data belong to a study of T-cell reconstitution after alpha-beta-depleted transplantation in children. This CDR3 comprises 16 residues. The V and J ends lost 5 bases and 0 bases respectively, with 15 bases between them. Material: PBMCs, mostly from graft donor cells, obtained 360 days after TCRalphabeta/CD19-depleted stem cell transplant. V and J are TRBV12-3 or TRBV12-4 and TRBJ2-3; D may be TRBD1 (6 bases). This TCR derives from a male patient younger than 18 who had a stem cell transplant for acute myeloid leukemia, so the T cells may come from the graft donor. CDR3 sequence (DNA): TGTGCCAGCAGTCCGATACAGGGAACCAGCACAGATACGCAGTATTTT. Amino acids: CASSPIQGTSTDTQYF.